The 5 T cell receptor beta chains below were found in one sample sequenced in a study of T cells in Graves' hyperthyroidism and ophthalmopathy. RNA transcripts gave rise to amplified TCR beta CDR3 regions. RT-PCR in the first round (using the HTBI primer set) targeted the TCR CDR3. TCRdb reprocessed the multiplex PCR reads with MiXCR, giving one entry per CDR3 protein. Of about 200,000 distinct CDR3 sequences listed, roughly a sixth are singletons. Sequenced input: blood. All receptors derive from a woman in her fifties or sixties with Graves' hyperthyroidism.

This clonotype was picked up a small number of times. V and J are TRBV27 and TRBJ2-3, with unresolved D. Germline-derived CDR1 and CDR2 are MNHEY and SMNVEV (reference sequence). The CDR3 covers 17 residues. The V gene lost 0 bases and the J gene lost 1 base, with 14 bases spanning the gap. The CDR3 region is CASSLSSTVTRTDTQYF. CDR3 DNA: TGTGCCAGCAGTTTATCGAGTACCGTGACCCGCACAGATACGCAGTATTTT.

A note on this clonotype: This may come from a read error, since a much larger clone is one base off. Without the conserved terminal phenylalanine or tryptophan, this CDR3 likely stems from a read error. The chain has TRBV28 and TRBJ1-2; possible D gene TRBD1, 5 bases. The CDR3 consists of 15 residues. V shed 6 bases and J shed 4 bases, with 18 bases lying between them. Germline V CDR1 and CDR2: MDHEN, SYDVKM. The CDR3 here is CASRWTRGVGYGYTS. Written as DNA, the CDR3 is TGTGCCAGCAGATGGACCCGGGGCGTGGGCTATGGCTACACCTCC.

This clonotype has at least ten counts. The chain joins TRBV2 to TRBJ1-2; TRBD1 might be the D (5 bases). This CDR3 region has 14 residues. V was shortened by 3 bases and J by 4 bases, with 12 bases between the two germline ends. The germline gives CDR1 SNHLY, CDR2 FYNNEI. Written as DNA, the CDR3 is TGTGCCAGCAGTGAGAGGGCAGGGATCTATGGCTACACCTTC. Protein product: CASSERAGIYGYTF.

This clonotype has more than one count but fewer than ten. The chain recombines TRBV2 with TRBJ1-6; D remains unclear. V lost 4 bases and J lost 10, with 17 bases in between. The germline CDR1 and CDR2 sequences are SNHLY and FYNNEI. This CDR3 is 15 amino acids long. The CDR3 nucleotides are TGTGCCAGCAGTGGAGCGACCGAGAAGGCATCACCCCTCCACTTT. Translation: CASSGATEKASPLHF.

The chain employs TRBV5-1 and TRBJ1-2; TRBD1 might be the D (5 bases). Deletions cut 4 bases from V and 5 bases from J, with 15 bases between. The CDR3 totals 14 residues. CDR1 is SGHRS, CDR2 YFSETQ, per germline. CDR3 residues: CASSNGGIVYGYTF. The CDR3 DNA is TGCGCCAGCAGCAACGGGGGGATTGTTTATGGCTACACCTTC.